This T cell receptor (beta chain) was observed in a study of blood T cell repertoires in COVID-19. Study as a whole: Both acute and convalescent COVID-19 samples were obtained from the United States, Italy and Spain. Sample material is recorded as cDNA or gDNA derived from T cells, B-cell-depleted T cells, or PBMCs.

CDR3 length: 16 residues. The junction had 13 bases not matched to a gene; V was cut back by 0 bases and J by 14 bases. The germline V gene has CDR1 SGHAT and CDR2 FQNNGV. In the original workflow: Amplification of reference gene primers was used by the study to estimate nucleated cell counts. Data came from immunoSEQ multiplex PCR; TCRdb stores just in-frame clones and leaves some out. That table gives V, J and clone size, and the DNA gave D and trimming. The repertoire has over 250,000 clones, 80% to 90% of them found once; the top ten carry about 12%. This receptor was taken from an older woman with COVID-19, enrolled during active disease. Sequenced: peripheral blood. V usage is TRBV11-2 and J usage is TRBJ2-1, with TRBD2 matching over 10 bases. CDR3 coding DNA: TGTGCCAGCAGCTTAGATCTCGGGAGCGGGGGGGCCAGTAAGTTCTTC. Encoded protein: CASSLDLGSGGASKFF.